These 2 T cell receptor beta chains originate from one sample sequenced in a study of T cells in Graves' hyperthyroidism and ophthalmopathy (dated by TCRdb to between 2017 and 2020). Libraries were built with multiplex PCR. The instrument was an Illumina HiSeq 2000. Amplification of TCR beta CDR3 regions was carried out from RNA transcripts. The TCR CDR3 was subjected to a first round of RT-PCR using the HTBI primer set and the Qiagen OneStep RT-PCR kit. TCRdb redid the processing of the public reads, applying fastp at Q25 and MiXCR, and retained in-frame beta chains. Rows with a matching CDR3 protein are joined into one entry that keeps the most common DNA and genes. The sample contains some 690,000 distinct CDR3 sequences, around 15% of them found a single time. The ten biggest clones cover 15% to 17% of the sample. Sequencing was performed on blood. Source of these receptors: a man aged 45 to 65 with Graves' hyperthyroidism.

This clonotype was detected many times. The V gene is TRBV5-1, the J gene TRBJ2-2; 7 bases fit TRBD1. This CDR3 comprises 15 residues. Germline trimming cut 3 bases from V and 5 bases from J; bases unmatched to any gene: 7. The germline CDR1 and CDR2 sequences are SGHRS and YFSETQ. DNA for the CDR3: TGCGCCAGCAGCTGGGACAGACCAACAACCGGGGAGCTGTTTTTT. Encoded protein: CASSWDRPTTGELFF.

This rearrangement joins TRBV30 to TRBJ2-3; D is unclear. This CDR3 has 11 amino acids. The V and J ends lost 4 bases and 5 bases respectively, with 7 bases between them. Germline CDR1 GTSNPN, CDR2 SVGIG (reference sequence). CDR3 bases: TGTGCCTGGACCGCCGTAGATACGCAGTATTTT. Translated: CAWTAVDTQYF.